One TCR beta chain is described in this entry. The antigen is unknown. Germline CDR1 and CDR2: GTSNPN and SVGIG (reference sequence). With 0 bases removed from V and 6 bases from J, the gap between germline ends came to 31 bases. The CDR3 sequence is 20 residues long. TCRdb keeps only in-frame clones here, not all; method: immunoSEQ multiplex PCR. The sample carries around 70,000 clones, 95% recorded once. In corrective heart surgery, resections were taken, and these provided the thymus tissue. The data were taken from a study of human thymus T cells. Study-level points and caveats: In unrelated individuals, thymic repertoires overlapped highly, according to related research.

The sequencing sample was made of thymus tissue. This sequence originates from a girl less than two years old with a congenital heart defect but otherwise immunologically healthy. The genes are TRBV30 and TRBJ2-3, with D possibly TRBD2 on 6 matching bases. CDR3 sequence: CAWSVPNTGHGGGRMDTQYF. The CDR3 region has the DNA TGTGCCTGGAGTGTACCAAACACCGGGCATGGGGGAGGCCGGATGGATACGCAGTATTTT.